The 7 T cell receptor beta chains below were found in one sample sequenced in a study of shared clonotypes between healthy human individuals. Some clones are missing from TCRdb's copy, which holds only in-frame ones; the method was immunoSEQ multiplex PCR. The data hold about 2.4 million clones, with 80% to 95% observed a single time. The sequencing sample was made of naive CD4+ T cells from PBMCs. Subset in this sample: CD45RA+ positively selected. These receptors all stem from a man aged 18 to 30 in good health. Some clones in this sample may be carry-over from other donors' samples.

A word on this clone: Different DNA sequences within this sample yield the same CDR3. J is TRBJ2-7 and V is TRBV5-1; TRBD1 aligns across 10 bases. The junction had 2 bases not matched to a gene; V was cut back by 0 bases and J by 2 bases. The CDR3 contains 15 residues. CDR1 SGHRS and CDR2 YFSETQ come from the germline V gene. As DNA, the CDR3 is TGCGCCAGCAGCTTGGGGGGACAGGGGACCTACGAGCAGTACTTC. Its protein is CASSLGGQGTYEQYF.

The rearrangement joins TRBV28 to TRBJ1-5; D is unclear. Germline V gives CDR1 MDHEN, CDR2 SYDVKM. This CDR3 has 12 residues. The germline V and J ends were trimmed by 3 bases and 5 bases, with 5 bases remaining between them. The chain's CDR3 is CASSFAYQPQHF. The CDR3 DNA is TGTGCCAGCAGTTTCGCTTATCAGCCCCAGCATTTT. Variable domain in full (rest from reference TRBV28 and TRBJ1-5): DVKVTQSSRYLVKRTGEKVFLECVQDMDHENMFWYRQDPGLGLRLIYFSYDVKMKEKGDIPEGYSVSREKKERFSLILESASTNQTSMYLCASSFAYQPQHFGDGTRLSIL.

The chain carries TRBV5-8 and TRBJ1-3; possibly TRBD1 for D (5 bases). Germline V lookup: CDR1 SGHTS, CDR2 YDEGEE. With 0 bases removed from V and 4 bases from J, the gap between germline ends came to 14 bases. This CDR3 has 16 residues. CDR3 sequence (DNA): TGTGCCAGCAGCTTGGAGGTGGGACTTGCCGGAAACACCATATATTTT. Translating it yields CASSLEVGLAGNTIYF.

The chain combines TRBV5-6 with TRBJ1-1; D is undetermined. The CDR3 covers 12 residues. Trimming cost V 4 bases and J 11 bases, with 15 bases left between them. Germline V lookup: CDR1 SGHDT, CDR2 YYEEEE. The DNA of the CDR3 is TGTGCCAGCAGCGATCTGGGGAGGGAGGCTTTCTTT. This sequence encodes CASSDLGREAFF.

This chain joins TRBV2 and TRBJ1-5; D remains unclear. The CDR3 length is 14 residues. Trimming pared 3 bases from V and 5 bases from J, leaving 11 bases between. Per germline, CDR1 SNHLY and CDR2 FYNNEI. As DNA, the CDR3 is TGTGCCAGCAGTGAGAGGTCGGGGTATCAGCCCCAGCATTTT. Its protein is CASSERSGYQPQHF.

The chain couples TRBV30 to TRBJ2-5; 7 nucleotides match TRBD1. The CDR3 has 14 residues. V shed 3 bases, J shed 3 bases, and the junction held 7 bases outside the gene matches. CDR1 GTSNPN and CDR2 SVGIG come from the germline V gene (reference sequence). CDR3 DNA sequence: TGTGCCTGGAGCCCCGGGACAGAGAAAGAGACCCAGTACTTC. Protein: CAWSPGTEKETQYF.

The J gene is TRBJ2-2, the V gene TRBV19; maybe TRBD1 (6 bases). CDR1 LNHDA and CDR2 SQIVND come from the germline V gene (reference sequence). With 6 bases removed from V and 5 bases from J, the gap between germline ends came to 16 bases. The CDR3 is made up of 15 amino acids. The CDR3, as DNA: TGTGCCAGTAGGGCCAGGGGTGGGTTGACCGGGGAGCTGTTTTTT. This translates into CASRARGGLTGELFF.